The next 26 T cell receptor beta chains were all read from a single sample in a study of siplizumab effects on memory and regulatory T cells. Generated by immunoSEQ multiplex PCR, the TCRdb table keeps only in-frame clones and is missing some. The sample has more than 85,000 clones, about 93% seen once; the top ten hold around 0.6%. Material for sequencing was Tregs sorted from blood. The receptors here all came from a human donor in good health.

V gene TRBV30 combines with J gene TRBJ2-5, with D hard to call. The germline V gene encodes CDR1 GTSNPN and CDR2 SVGIG (reference sequence). V was cut by 2 bases and J by 4 bases, with 5 bases left in between. The CDR3 is made up of 11 amino acids. CDR3 bases: TGTGCCTGGAGTCTTTTAGAGACCCAGTACTTC. Protein: CAWSLLETQYF.

The table lists this clone with a few counts. CDR3 residues: CASSLVRANIQYF. The CDR3, as DNA: TGTGCCAGCAGTTTAGTTAGGGCGAACATTCAGTACTTC. V usage is TRBV27 and J usage is TRBJ2-4; D unclear. The CDR3 sequence is 13 residues long. Trimming cost V 2 bases and J 7 bases, with 9 bases left between them. In germline, CDR1 is MNHEY, CDR2 SMNVEV (reference sequence).

The chain has TRBV5-1 and TRBJ2-3, with D maybe TRBD1 (6 bases). CDR3 size: 13 residues. Between the trimmed V and J ends, which lost 2 bases and 4 bases, there was a span of 8 bases. Germline-derived CDR1 and CDR2 are SGHRS and YFSETQ. The CDR3 is CASSFSGADTQYF. In DNA, the CDR3 is TGCGCCAGCAGCTTTTCAGGGGCAGATACGCAGTATTTT.

The genes are TRBV5-1 and TRBJ2-1; no clear D gene. Germline CDR1 and CDR2: SGHRS and YFSETQ. CDR3 length: 14 residues. Trimming pared 0 bases from V and 6 bases from J, leaving 10 bases between. The CDR3 nucleotides read TGCGCCAGCAGCTTGGCCACGGTTATCAATGAGCAGTTCTTC. This gives the protein CASSLATVINEQFF.

The chain has TRBV9 and TRBJ2-1; possibly TRBD1 or TRBD2 for D (5 bases each). The germline V gene has CDR1 SGDLS and CDR2 YYNGEE. This CDR3 region has 15 residues. V was shortened by 0 bases and J by 6 bases, with 13 bases between the two germline ends. As DNA, the CDR3 is TGTGCCAGCAGCGTAGACCCGGGACCAATCAATGAGCAGTTCTTC. This codes for CASSVDPGPINEQFF. The whole variable domain, filled in from reference TRBV9 and TRBJ2-1, reads DSGVTQTPKHLITATGQRVTLRCSPRSGDLSVYWYQQSLDQGLQFLIQYYNGEERAKGNILERFSAQQFPDLHSELNLSSLELGDSALYFCASSVDPGPINEQFFGPGTRLTVL.

V gene TRBV11-3 combines with J gene TRBJ2-3, with D perhaps TRBD1 or TRBD2 (5 bases each). The CDR3 totals 16 residues. The V gene lost 5 bases and the J gene lost 2 bases, with 17 bases spanning the gap. Germline V lookup: CDR1 SGHNT, CDR2 YENEEA. DNA of the CDR3: TGTGCCAGCAGCGACCTACCCGGGACGGACACAGATACGCAGTATTTT. Protein product: CASSDLPGTDTDTQYF.

V usage is TRBV6-5 and J usage is TRBJ2-7; the D gene is possibly TRBD2 (6 bases). Germline CDR1 is MNHEY and CDR2 is SVGAGI. The CDR3 spans 15 residues. Trimming took off 0 bases at V and 2 bases at J, with 11 bases between the two ends. The CDR3 DNA is TGTGCCAGCAGTTACTCGCTCTGGGGGGCCTACGAGCAGTACTTC. Translating it yields CASSYSLWGAYEQYF.

Comment on this clone: The junction departs from germline at one end; a sequencing error may be responsible. The chain carries TRBV5-4 and TRBJ2-7; unclear D gene. The CDR3 runs 11 residues. The V gene's germline CDR1 is SGHNT and CDR2 YYREEE (reference sequence). The CDR3 is CASSLYREWSF. The DNA for the CDR3 is TGTGCCAGCAGCTTGTATCGAGAGTGGAGCTTC.

The chain links TRBV5-1 to TRBJ2-3; TRBD2 agrees at 15 bases. J gave up 3 bases and V 4 bases, and 3 bases lay outside the gene matches. The CDR3 spans 16 residues. Germline CDR1 is SGHRS and CDR2 is YFSETQ. Written as DNA, the CDR3 is TGCGCCAGCAGCACGGGGACTAGCGGGAGGACAGATACGCAGTATTTT. Its translation is CASSTGTSGRTDTQYF.

This rearrangement joins TRBV29-1 to TRBJ1-2; D gene uncertain. The ends were cut back, 4 bases at V and 1 base at J, with 10 bases in the middle. The CDR3 loop spans 13 amino acids. Germline CDR1 is SQVTM and CDR2 is ANQGSEA. CDR3 bases: TGCAGCGTTGTAGTGTTCGGTAACTATGGCTACACCTTC. Encoded protein: CSVVVFGNYGYTF. Using reference TRBV29-1 and TRBJ1-2 for the parts outside the CDR3, the full variable domain is SAVISQKPSRDICQRGTSLTIQCQVDSQVTMMFWYRQQPGQSLTLIATANQGSEATYESGFVIDKFPISRPNLTFSTLTVSNMSPEDSSIYLCSVVVFGNYGYTFGSGTRLTVV.

The rearrangement joins TRBV28 to TRBJ1-2; the D gene is possibly TRBD1 (6 bases). The CDR3 length is 13 residues. In germline, CDR1 is MDHEN, CDR2 SYDVKM. Trimming removed 5 bases at V and 5 bases at J, with 12 bases between. CDR3 protein: CASSARGGYGYTF. For the CDR3, the DNA is TGTGCCAGCAGTGCCCGAGGGGGGTATGGCTACACCTTC.

The J gene is TRBJ2-3, the V gene TRBV7-6, with TRBD2 as a possible D gene (5 bases). V shed 1 base and J shed 8 bases, with 10 bases lying between them. The V gene's germline CDR1 is SGHVS and CDR2 FNYEAQ. The CDR3 has 13 residues. The CDR3 loop reads CASSLELRATQYF. CDR3 nucleotides: TGTGCCAGCAGCTTAGAACTGAGGGCTACGCAGTATTTT.

This clone has only one observation. The chain uses TRBV28 and TRBJ2-3; the D is unclear. Germline-derived CDR1 and CDR2 are MDHEN and SYDVKM. The CDR3 runs 12 residues. Trimming pared 1 base from V and 2 bases from J, leaving 1 base between. In nucleotides, the CDR3 is TGTGCCAGCAGTTTATCCACAGATACGCAGTATTTT. This encodes CASSLSTDTQYF.

The V gene is TRBV19, the J gene TRBJ2-2, with D perhaps matching TRBD1 (6 bases). V was clipped by 6 bases and J by 3 bases, with 11 bases between them. Germline V gene lookup returns CDR1 LNHDA and CDR2 SQIVND (reference sequence). This CDR3 contains 14 residues. The CDR3 sequence is CASSGQSYTGELFF. The CDR3 DNA reads TGTGCCAGTAGCGGACAGAGTTACACCGGGGAGCTGTTTTTT.

The chain couples TRBV30 to TRBJ2-1, with TRBD1 matching over 7 bases. CDR1 is GTSNPN and CDR2 is SVGIG in the germline V gene (reference sequence). The CDR3 spans 16 residues. The ends lost 0 bases at V and 5 bases at J; junction bases unmatched: 10. This CDR3 reads CAWSVQGPRPHNEQFF. In nucleotides, the CDR3 is TGTGCCTGGAGTGTACAGGGGCCCCGACCCCACAATGAGCAGTTCTTC.

The gene calls are TRBV5-1 and TRBJ2-2; no clear D. Germline lookup yields CDR1 SGHRS and CDR2 YFSETQ. The CDR3 length is 13 residues. V was cut by 4 bases and J by 10 bases, with 14 bases left in between. In DNA form, the CDR3 reads TGCGCCAGCAGCCGCCGGAACGGAGAGGAGCTGTTTTTT. Residues: CASSRRNGEELFF. The full variable domain, in which reference TRBV5-1 and TRBJ2-2 provide the parts outside the CDR3, is KAGVTQTPRYLIKTRGQQVTLSCSPISGHRSVSWYQQTPGQGLQFLFEYFSETQRNKGNFPGRFSGRQFSNSRSEMNVSTLELGDSALYLCASSRRNGEELFFGEGSRLTVL.

This sequence joins TRBV27 and TRBJ2-1, with D unresolved. Deletions cut 5 bases from V and 6 bases from J, with 29 bases between. This CDR3 is built from 19 residues. The germline V gene has CDR1 MNHEY and CDR2 SMNVEV (reference sequence). The CDR3 region has the DNA TGTGCCAGCAGTGTGTCGGTTGTCCGCGGAAGGAGCGTTGTCAATGAGCAGTTCTTC. It translates to CASSVSVVRGRSVVNEQFF.

This rearrangement joins TRBV5-1 to TRBJ2-2; 7 positions match TRBD1. Germline V gene data show CDR1 as SGHRS and CDR2 as YFSETQ. The CDR3 contains 14 residues. With V trimmed by 5 bases and J by 0 bases, 1 base remained unmatched. The CDR3 sequence is CASRQGTNTGELFF. CDR3 coding DNA: TGCGCCAGCAGACAGGGGACGAACACCGGGGAGCTGTTTTTT.

This clone was seen once. The chain joins TRBV27 to TRBJ1-2; a possible D gene is TRBD1 (5 bases). This CDR3 region has 14 residues. CDR1 and CDR2 from the germline V gene are MNHEY and SMNVEV (reference sequence). V was shortened by 0 bases and J by 6 bases, with 11 bases between the two germline ends. The CDR3 bases are TGTGCCAGCAGTTTATCGAGGCAGGGCCATGGCTACACCTTC. Translating it yields CASSLSRQGHGYTF.

This rearrangement joins TRBV9 to TRBJ2-7; tentative D call: TRBD2 (5 bases). Germline CDR1 and CDR2: SGDLS and YYNGEE. The CDR3 contains 14 residues. Trimming cost V 4 bases and J 3 bases, with 14 bases left between them. CDR3 in DNA: TGTGCCAGCAGCCTCTCGGGGTGGGACTACGAGCAGTACTTC. It codes for CASSLSGWDYEQYF.

The sample holds one count of this clone. The chain is built from TRBV5-6 and TRBJ2-7; 8 bases map to TRBD1. The J segment lost 3 bases and the V segment lost 3 bases, leaving 5 bases of the junction unmatched. This CDR3 region has 14 residues. Germline lookup yields CDR1 SGHDT and CDR2 YYEEEE. CDR3 sequence: CASSWTGLFYEQYF. In DNA form, the CDR3 reads TGTGCCAGCAGCTGGACAGGGCTGTTCTACGAGCAGTACTTC.

The chain joins TRBV20-1 to TRBJ2-7; D is unresolved. Germline CDR1 and CDR2: DFQATT and SNEGSKA (reference sequence). Trimming cost V 3 bases and J 2 bases, with 5 bases left between them. This CDR3 has 11 residues. The CDR3 DNA follows: TGCAGTGCTAGTTTTACCTACGAGCAGTACTTC. Amino acid sequence: CSASFTYEQYF.

This chain uses TRBV29-1 with TRBJ2-6; D call uncertain. Germline V gene lookup returns CDR1 SQVTM and CDR2 ANQGSEA. Between the trimmed V and J ends, which lost 4 bases and 0 bases, there was a span of 4 bases. The CDR3 has 13 amino acids. CDR3 residues: CSVANSGANVLTF. For the CDR3, the DNA is TGCAGCGTTGCAAACTCTGGGGCCAACGTCCTGACTTTC.

The chain employs TRBV6-4 and TRBJ2-3, with 13 bases fitting TRBD2. J lost 2 bases, V lost 2 bases, and 1 base had no gene match. CDR1 is MRHNA, CDR2 SNTAGT, per germline. The length of the CDR3 is 16 residues. CDR3 nucleotides: TGTGCCAGCAGTGACGGACTAGCGGGGGCCACAGATACGCAGTATTTT. This codes for CASSDGLAGATDTQYF.

The chain is built from TRBV7-9 and TRBJ1-5; maybe TRBD1 (6 bases). With 5 bases removed from V and 10 bases from J, the gap between germline ends came to 18 bases. This CDR3 has 14 amino acids. Germline assignment: CDR1 SEHNR and CDR2 FQNEAQ (reference sequence). DNA for the CDR3: TGTGCCAGCAGCCGAACAGGGACGGGATCCCCCCAGCATTTT. The encoded protein is CASSRTGTGSPQHF. Filled out from reference TRBV7-9 and TRBJ1-5, the complete variable domain reads DTGVSQNPRHKITKRGQNVTFRCDPISEHNRLYWYRQTLGQGPEFLTYFQNEAQLEKSRLLSDRFSAERPKGSFSTLEIQRTEQGDSAMYLCASSRTGTGSPQHFGDGTRLSIL.

The genes are TRBV28 and TRBJ1-5; unclear D gene. Trimming took 4 bases from V and 6 from J, leaving 10 bases between them. Germline V lookup: CDR1 MDHEN, CDR2 SYDVKM. The CDR3 has 13 residues. CDR3 amino acids: CASSYAAGQPQHF. The CDR3 DNA reads as TGTGCCAGCAGTTACGCTGCCGGTCAGCCCCAGCATTTT.